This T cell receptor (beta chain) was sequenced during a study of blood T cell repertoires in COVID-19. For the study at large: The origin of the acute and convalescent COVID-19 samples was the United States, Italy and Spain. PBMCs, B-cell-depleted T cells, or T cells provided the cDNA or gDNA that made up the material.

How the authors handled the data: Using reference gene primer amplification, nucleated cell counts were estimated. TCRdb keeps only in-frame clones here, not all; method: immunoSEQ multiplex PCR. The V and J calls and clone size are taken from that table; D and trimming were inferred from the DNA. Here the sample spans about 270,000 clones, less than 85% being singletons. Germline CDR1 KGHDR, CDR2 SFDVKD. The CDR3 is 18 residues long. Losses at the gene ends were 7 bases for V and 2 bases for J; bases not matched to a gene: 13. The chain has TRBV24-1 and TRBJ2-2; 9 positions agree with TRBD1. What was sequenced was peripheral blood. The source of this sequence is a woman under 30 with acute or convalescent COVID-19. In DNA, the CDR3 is TGTGCCACCAGCGGACAAACGACAGGGGGGTTCAACACCGGGGAGCTGTTTTTT. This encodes CATSGQTTGGFNTGELFF.